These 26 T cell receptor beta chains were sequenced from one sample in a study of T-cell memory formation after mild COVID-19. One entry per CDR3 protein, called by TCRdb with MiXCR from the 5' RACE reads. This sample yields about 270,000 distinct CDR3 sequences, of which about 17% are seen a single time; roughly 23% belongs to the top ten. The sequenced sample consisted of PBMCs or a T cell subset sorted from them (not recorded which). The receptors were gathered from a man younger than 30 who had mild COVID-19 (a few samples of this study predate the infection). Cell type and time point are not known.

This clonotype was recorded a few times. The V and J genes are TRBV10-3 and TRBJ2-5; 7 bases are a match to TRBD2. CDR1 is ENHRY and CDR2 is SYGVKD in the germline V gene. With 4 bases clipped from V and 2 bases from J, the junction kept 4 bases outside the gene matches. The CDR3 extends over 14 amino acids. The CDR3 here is CAISGAGGQETQYF. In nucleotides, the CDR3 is TGTGCCATCAGTGGGGCCGGGGGGCAAGAGACCCAGTACTTC.

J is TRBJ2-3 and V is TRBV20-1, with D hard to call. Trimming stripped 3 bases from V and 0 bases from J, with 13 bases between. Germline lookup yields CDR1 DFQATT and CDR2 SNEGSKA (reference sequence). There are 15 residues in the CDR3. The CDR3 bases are TGCAGTGCTAGGGACGGCTCCTTAAGCACAGATACGCAGTATTTT. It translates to CSARDGSLSTDTQYF.

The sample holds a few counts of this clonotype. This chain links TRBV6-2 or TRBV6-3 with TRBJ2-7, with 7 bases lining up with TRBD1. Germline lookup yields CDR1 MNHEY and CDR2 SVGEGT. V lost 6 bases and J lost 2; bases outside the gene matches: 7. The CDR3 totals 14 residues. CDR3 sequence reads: CASSPDRAAYEQYF. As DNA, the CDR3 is TGTGCCAGCAGCCCTGACAGGGCGGCCTACGAGCAGTACTTC.

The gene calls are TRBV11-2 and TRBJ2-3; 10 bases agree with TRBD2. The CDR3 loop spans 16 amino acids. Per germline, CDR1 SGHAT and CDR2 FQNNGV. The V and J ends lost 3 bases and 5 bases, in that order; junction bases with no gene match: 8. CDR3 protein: CASSFRSGGALDTQYF. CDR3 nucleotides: TGTGCCAGCAGCTTTCGGAGCGGGGGGGCGTTAGATACGCAGTATTTT.

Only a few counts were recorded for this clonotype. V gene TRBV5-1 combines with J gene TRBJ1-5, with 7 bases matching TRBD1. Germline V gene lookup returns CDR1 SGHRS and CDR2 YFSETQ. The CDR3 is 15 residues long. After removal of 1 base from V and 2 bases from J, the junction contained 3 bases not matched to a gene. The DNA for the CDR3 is TGCGCCAGCAGCTTGACAGGGGATGGCAATCAGCCCCAGCATTTT. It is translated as CASSLTGDGNQPQHF. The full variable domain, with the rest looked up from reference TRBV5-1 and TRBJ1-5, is KAGVTQTPRYLIKTRGQQVTLSCSPISGHRSVSWYQQTPGQGLQFLFEYFSETQRNKGNFPGRFSGRQFSNSRSEMNVSTLELGDSALYLCASSLTGDGNQPQHFGDGTRLSIL.

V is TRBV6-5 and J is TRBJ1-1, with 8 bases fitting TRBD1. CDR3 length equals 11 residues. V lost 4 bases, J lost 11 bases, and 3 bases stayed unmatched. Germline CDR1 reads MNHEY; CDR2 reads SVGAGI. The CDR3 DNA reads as TGTGCCAGCAGTTCCAGGGGGCGGGCTTTCTTT. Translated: CASSSRGRAFF.

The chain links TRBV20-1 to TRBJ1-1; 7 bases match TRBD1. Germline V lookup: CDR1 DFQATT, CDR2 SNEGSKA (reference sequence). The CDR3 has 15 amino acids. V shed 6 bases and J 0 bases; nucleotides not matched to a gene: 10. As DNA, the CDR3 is TGCAGTGCCCCCGGACAGGCCCGAGTGAACACTGAAGCTTTCTTT. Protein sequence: CSAPGQARVNTEAFF.

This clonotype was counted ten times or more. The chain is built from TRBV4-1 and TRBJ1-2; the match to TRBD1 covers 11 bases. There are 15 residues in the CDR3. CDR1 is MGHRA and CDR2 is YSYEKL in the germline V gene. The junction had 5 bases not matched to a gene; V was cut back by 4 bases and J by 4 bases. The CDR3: CASSLGQGAGYGYTF. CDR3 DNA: TGCGCCAGCAGCCTTGGACAGGGGGCGGGCTATGGCTACACCTTC.

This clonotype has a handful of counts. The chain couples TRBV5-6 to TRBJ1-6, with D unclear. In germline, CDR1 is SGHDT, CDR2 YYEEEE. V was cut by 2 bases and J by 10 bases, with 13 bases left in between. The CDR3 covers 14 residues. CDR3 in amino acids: CASSFHGFDSPLHF. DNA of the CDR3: TGTGCCAGCAGCTTTCACGGGTTTGACTCACCCCTCCACTTT.

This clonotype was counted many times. DNA of the CDR3: TGCGCCAGCAGCCCCAGGGGAGATACGCAGTATTTT. Amino acid sequence: CASSPRGDTQYF. The rearrangement links TRBV5-1 to TRBJ2-3; D may be TRBD1 (6 bases). CDR1 is SGHRS, CDR2 YFSETQ, per germline. This CDR3 region has 12 residues. The ends were cut back, 4 bases at V and 5 bases at J, with 8 bases in the middle.

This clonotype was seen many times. The CDR3 DNA sequence: TGTGCCAGCAGCTTAATCGGAGGGGGTACCGAGCAGTACGTC. Its protein product is CASSLIGGGTEQYV. The chain uses TRBV7-9 and TRBJ2-7; either TRBD1 or TRBD2 may supply D (6 bases each). Germline CDR1 reads SEHNR; CDR2 reads FQNEAQ (reference sequence). Trimming took 2 bases from V and 6 from J, leaving 14 bases between them. The length of the CDR3 is 14 residues.

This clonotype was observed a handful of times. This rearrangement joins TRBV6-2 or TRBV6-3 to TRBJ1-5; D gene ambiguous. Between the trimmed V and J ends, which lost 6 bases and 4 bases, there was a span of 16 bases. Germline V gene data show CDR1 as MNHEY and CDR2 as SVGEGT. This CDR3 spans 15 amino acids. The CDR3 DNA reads TGTGCCAGCAGGGATCAGCAGGAAAAAAATCAGCCCCAGCATTTT. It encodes CASRDQQEKNQPQHF.

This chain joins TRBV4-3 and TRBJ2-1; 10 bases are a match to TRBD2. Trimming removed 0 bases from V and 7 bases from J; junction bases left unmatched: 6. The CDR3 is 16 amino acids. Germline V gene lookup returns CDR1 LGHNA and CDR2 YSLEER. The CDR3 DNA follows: TGCGCCAGCAGCCAAGATCGAGCGGGGGGGCGAAATGAGCAGTTCTTC. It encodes CASSQDRAGGRNEQFF.

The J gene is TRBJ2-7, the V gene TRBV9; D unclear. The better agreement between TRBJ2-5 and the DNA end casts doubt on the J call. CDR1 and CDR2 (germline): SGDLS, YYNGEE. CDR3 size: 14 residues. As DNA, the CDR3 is TGTGCCAGCAGCGTAGAAGATTACGCGGAGACCCAGTACTTC. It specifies CASSVEDYAETQYF.

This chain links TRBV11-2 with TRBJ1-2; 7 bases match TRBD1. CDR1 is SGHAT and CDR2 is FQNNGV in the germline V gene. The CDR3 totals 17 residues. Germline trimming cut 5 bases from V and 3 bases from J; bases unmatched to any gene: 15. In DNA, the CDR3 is TGTGCCAGCAGCCTGCGGCTTCCGGGGACAGCTGACTATGGCTACACCTTC. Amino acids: CASSLRLPGTADYGYTF.

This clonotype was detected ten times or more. CDR3 residues: CASSQLRENTEAFF. In DNA form, the CDR3 reads TGCGCCAGCAGCCAATTGAGGGAGAACACTGAAGCTTTCTTT. The rearrangement joins TRBV4-1 to TRBJ1-1; D unclear. Deletions cut 2 bases from V and 1 base from J, with 8 bases between. Per the germline V gene, CDR1 is MGHRA and CDR2 is YSYEKL. CDR3 size: 14 residues.

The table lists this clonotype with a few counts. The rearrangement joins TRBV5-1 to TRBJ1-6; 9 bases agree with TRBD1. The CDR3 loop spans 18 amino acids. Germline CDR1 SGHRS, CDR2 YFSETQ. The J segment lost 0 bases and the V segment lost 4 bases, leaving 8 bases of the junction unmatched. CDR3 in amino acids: CASSAGQGPRSYNSPLHF. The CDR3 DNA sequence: TGCGCCAGCAGCGCGGGACAGGGACCACGCTCCTATAATTCACCCCTCCACTTT.

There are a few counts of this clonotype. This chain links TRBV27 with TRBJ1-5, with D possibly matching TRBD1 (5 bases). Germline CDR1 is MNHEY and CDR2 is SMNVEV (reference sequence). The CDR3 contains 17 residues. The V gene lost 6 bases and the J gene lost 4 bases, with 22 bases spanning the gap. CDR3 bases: TGTGCCAGCAGCATGCGCGGACTCGGGGCACTTAATCAGCCCCAGCATTTT. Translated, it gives CASSMRGLGALNQPQHF.

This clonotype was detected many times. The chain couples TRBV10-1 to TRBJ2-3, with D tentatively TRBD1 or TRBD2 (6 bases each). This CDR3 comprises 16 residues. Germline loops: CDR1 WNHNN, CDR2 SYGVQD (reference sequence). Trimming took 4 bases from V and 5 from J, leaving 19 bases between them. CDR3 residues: CASSGSGASVGDTQYF. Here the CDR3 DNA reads TGCGCCAGCAGTGGATCGGGGGCTAGCGTCGGAGATACGCAGTATTTT.

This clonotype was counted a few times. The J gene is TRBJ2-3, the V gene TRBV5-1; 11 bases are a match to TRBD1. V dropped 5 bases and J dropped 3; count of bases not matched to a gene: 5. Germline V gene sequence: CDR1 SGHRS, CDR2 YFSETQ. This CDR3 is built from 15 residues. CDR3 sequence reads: CASRWTGGETDTQYF. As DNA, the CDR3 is TGCGCCAGCAGATGGACAGGGGGCGAGACAGATACGCAGTATTTT.

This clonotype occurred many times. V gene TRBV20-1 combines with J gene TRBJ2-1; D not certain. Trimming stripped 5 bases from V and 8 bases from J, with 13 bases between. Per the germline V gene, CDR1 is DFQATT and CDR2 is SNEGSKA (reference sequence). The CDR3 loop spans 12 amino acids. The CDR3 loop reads CSASTSADEQFF. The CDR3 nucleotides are TGCAGTGCTTCGACCTCAGCCGATGAGCAGTTCTTC.

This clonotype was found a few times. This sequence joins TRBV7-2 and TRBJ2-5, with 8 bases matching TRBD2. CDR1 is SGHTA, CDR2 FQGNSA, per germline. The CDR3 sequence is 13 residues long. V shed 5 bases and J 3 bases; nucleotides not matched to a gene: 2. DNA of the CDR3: TGTGCCAGCAGCGGGACTAGGGAAGAGACCCAGTACTTC. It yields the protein CASSGTREETQYF.

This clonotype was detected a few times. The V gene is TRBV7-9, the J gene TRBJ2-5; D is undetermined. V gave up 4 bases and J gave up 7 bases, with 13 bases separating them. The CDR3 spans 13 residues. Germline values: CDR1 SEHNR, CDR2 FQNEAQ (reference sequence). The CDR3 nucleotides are TGTGCCAGCAGCTCGATTAGGGTTCGGACCCAGTACTTC. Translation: CASSSIRVRTQYF.

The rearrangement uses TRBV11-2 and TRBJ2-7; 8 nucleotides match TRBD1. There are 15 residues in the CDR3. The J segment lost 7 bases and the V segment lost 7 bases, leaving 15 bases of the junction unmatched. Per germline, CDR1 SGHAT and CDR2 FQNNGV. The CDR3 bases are TGTGCCAGCATCCCCCTGCCCAGGGGGCGAAAAGAGCAGTACTTC. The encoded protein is CASIPLPRGRKEQYF.

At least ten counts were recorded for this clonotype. The CDR3 loop reads CASGSPGGSQFF. CDR3 DNA: TGTGCCAGCGGCAGTCCGGGGGGGTCGCAGTTCTTC. This chain links TRBV6-2 or TRBV6-3 with TRBJ2-1; 8 positions agree with TRBD2. The germline CDR1 and CDR2 sequences are MNHEY and SVGEGT. J was trimmed by 12 bases and V by 8 bases; bases with no gene match: 9. The CDR3 sequence is 12 residues long.

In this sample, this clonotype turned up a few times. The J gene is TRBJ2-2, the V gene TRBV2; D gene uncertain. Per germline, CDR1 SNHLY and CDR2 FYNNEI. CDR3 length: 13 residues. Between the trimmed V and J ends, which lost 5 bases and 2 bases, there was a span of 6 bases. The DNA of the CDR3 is TGTGCCAGCAGTCCCTACAACACCGGGGAGCTGTTTTTT. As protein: CASSPYNTGELFF.